This TCR beta chain was recovered during a study of T-cell memory formation after mild COVID-19. To note about this clonotype: Its antigen is currently unknown.

TCRdb re-called the 5' RACE reads with MiXCR, one entry per CDR3 protein. The profile shows under 550,000 distinct CDR3 sequences, approximately 18% of them singletons. Per the germline V gene, CDR1 is LNHDA and CDR2 is SQIVND (reference sequence). The V and J ends lost 10 bases and 5 bases respectively, with 20 bases between them. The CDR3 loop spans 15 amino acids. Study results and caveats: CM and EM subsets held most contracting CD4+ clones; EMRA held CD8+ ones. Cross-reactive memory appears to have joined, as suggested by some responding clones showing up in pre-infection memory. Contracting clones from day 15 to 85 had balanced CD4/CD8; later expanders favoured CD4+.

This rearrangement joins TRBV19 to TRBJ2-2; possible D gene TRBD2, 7 bases. This receptor was taken from an adult woman who had mild COVID-19 (a few samples of this study predate the infection). Cell type and time point are not known. The sample consisted of PBMCs or a T cell subset sorted from them (not recorded which). This CDR3 is CATSQGREFTGELFF. In nucleotides, the CDR3 is TGTGCCACAAGCCAGGGGCGGGAGTTTACCGGGGAGCTGTTTTTT.